This TCR beta chain was profiled in a study of post-analysis software for immune sequencing data. Regarding the study as a whole: For normalized Chao1 diversity, multiple sclerosis patients scored significantly lower than controls did. Among roughly five TRBV segments more frequent in patients than controls were TRBV5-6, TRBV5-1 and TRBV20-1.

The CDR3 sequence is 14 residues long. In germline, CDR1 is DFQATT, CDR2 SNEGSKA (reference sequence). V shed 3 bases and J shed 4 bases, with 10 bases lying between them. TCR beta cDNA libraries included unique molecular identifiers. TCRdb re-derived calls from the PCR reads in MiXCR, one entry per CDR3 protein. The sample shows about 540,000 distinct CDR3 sequences, around a third of them seen only once. Turning to this clonotype: Its antigen is as yet unknown.

The rearrangement links TRBV20-1 to TRBJ1-6; a weak D match, TRBD1 (5 bases). This receptor was identified in a girl aged 2-17 years with multiple sclerosis. The sample consisted of blood. CDR3 sequence reads: CSASTGDYNSPLHF. The CDR3 coding sequence is TGCAGTGCTAGTACAGGAGATTATAATTCACCCCTCCACTTT.